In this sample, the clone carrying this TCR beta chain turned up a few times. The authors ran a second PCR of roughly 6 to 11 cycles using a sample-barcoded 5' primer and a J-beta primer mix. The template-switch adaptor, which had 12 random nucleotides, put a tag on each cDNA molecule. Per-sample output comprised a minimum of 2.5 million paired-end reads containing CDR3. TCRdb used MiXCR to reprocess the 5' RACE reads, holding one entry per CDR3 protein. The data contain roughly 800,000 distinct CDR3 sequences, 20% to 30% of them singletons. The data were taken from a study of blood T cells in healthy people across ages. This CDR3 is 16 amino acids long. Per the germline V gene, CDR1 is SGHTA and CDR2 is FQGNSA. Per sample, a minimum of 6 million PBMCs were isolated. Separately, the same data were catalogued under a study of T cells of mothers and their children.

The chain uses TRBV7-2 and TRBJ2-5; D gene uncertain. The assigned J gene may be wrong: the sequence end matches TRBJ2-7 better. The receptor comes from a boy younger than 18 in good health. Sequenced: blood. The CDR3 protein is CASSLGSPYSSYEQYF. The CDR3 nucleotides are TGTGCCAGCAGCCTTGGGTCCCCCTATTCGTCCTACGAGCAGTACTTC.